Below are 23 T cell receptor beta chains sequenced from a single sample in a study of cytomegalovirus exposure and HLA in healthy donors. The PCR had 60 Vbeta and 13 Jbeta primers. Libraries were prepared by immunoSEQ multiplex PCR; TCRdb keeps only in-frame clonotypes and omits some of them. In the table there are some 140,000 clones, approximately 75% of which are singletons. The material sequenced was PBMCs. The receptors were sampled from a man between 18 and 29 years old in good health and CMV-seronegative.

The V call is TRBV11-2, the J call TRBJ1-4, with 7 bases that match TRBD1. The CDR3 totals 16 residues. V shed 3 bases, J shed 4 bases, and the junction held 8 bases outside the gene matches. CDR1 and CDR2 from the germline V gene are SGHAT and FQNNGV. CDR3 sequence reads: CASSFGRGTLNEKLFF. The CDR3 DNA reads TGTGCCAGCAGCTTTGGCAGGGGGACCCTTAATGAAAAACTGTTTTTT.

V gene TRBV7-7 combines with J gene TRBJ2-5; no reliable D call. The CDR3 has 18 amino acids. The germline gives CDR1 SSHAT, CDR2 FNYEAQ (reference sequence). The V and J ends lost 0 bases and 4 bases respectively, with 21 bases between them. In nucleotides, the CDR3 is TGTGCCAGCAGCTTAGCGCTCGGCACGCCTCGTGACTTAGAGACCCAGTACTTC. Protein: CASSLALGTPRDLETQYF.

The chain uses TRBV5-1 and TRBJ2-2; TRBD2 matches at 15 bases. Per the germline V gene, CDR1 is SGHRS and CDR2 is YFSETQ. The CDR3 is 16 amino acids. Germline trimming cut 4 bases from V and 6 bases from J; bases unmatched to any gene: 4. CDR3 residues: CASSHGLAGGPGELFF. CDR3 bases: TGCGCCAGCAGCCATGGACTAGCGGGGGGGCCCGGGGAGCTGTTTTTT.

The V and J genes are TRBV7-6 and TRBJ1-2, with a possible D match to TRBD1 (5 bases). This CDR3 has 13 amino acids. Germline V CDR1 and CDR2: SGHVS, FNYEAQ. V gave up 1 base and J gave up 6 bases, with 9 bases separating them. The CDR3 loop is CASSLGREDGYTF. For the CDR3, the DNA is TGTGCCAGCAGCTTAGGCAGGGAGGATGGCTACACCTTC.

The count of this clone is one. This chain uses TRBV18 with TRBJ2-3; perhaps TRBD1 as D (5 bases). Per germline, CDR1 KGHSH and CDR2 LQKENI. Trimming left V 0 bases short and J 0 bases short, with 10 bases between. The CDR3 is 16 residues long. CDR3 sequence reads: CASSPPPQASTDTQYF. CDR3 nucleotides: TGTGCCAGCTCACCACCGCCACAGGCCAGCACAGATACGCAGTATTTT.

The rearrangement links TRBV5-6 to TRBJ1-6; unclear D gene. With 5 bases removed from V and 8 bases from J, the gap between germline ends came to 11 bases. This CDR3 comprises 13 residues. CDR1 SGHDT and CDR2 YYEEEE come from the germline V gene. CDR3 nucleotides: TGTGCCAGCAGTCGGGAAAGGTATTCACCCCTCCACTTT. This translates into CASSRERYSPLHF.

The chain has TRBV21-1 and TRBJ2-7; the table names TRBD2, a call not compared with the DNA. TRBV21-1 counts as a pseudogene. The CDR3 runs to 19 residues. For the CDR3, the DNA is TGTGCCAGCAGCAAAGGTCACCAAACTAGCGGGGGGCCCAATTACGAGCAGTACGTC. It yields the protein CASSKGHQTSGGPNYEQYV.

V gene TRBV7-2 combines with J gene TRBJ2-1; 11 bases line up with TRBD2. The J segment lost 1 base and the V segment lost 6 bases, leaving 14 bases of the junction unmatched. Germline V gives CDR1 SGHTA, CDR2 FQGNSA. The CDR3 length is 19 residues. The CDR3 loop is CASSRRLAGSPRSYNEQFF. In nucleotides, the CDR3 is TGTGCCAGCAGTCGTAGACTAGCGGGGTCCCCGAGGTCCTACAATGAGCAGTTCTTC.

The chain is built from TRBV7-9 and TRBJ2-2; 8 bases are a match to TRBD2. Germline CDR1 SEHNR, CDR2 FQNEAQ (reference sequence). The CDR3 runs 15 residues. Unmatched junction bases numbered 4, after V lost 4 bases and J lost 3 bases. The CDR3 bases are TGTGCCAGCAGCTCGGGGGGGCAGGACACCGGGGAGCTGTTTTTT. Its protein is CASSSGGQDTGELFF.

CDR3: CASSSPTSGEETQYF. In DNA, the CDR3 is TGTGCCAGCAGTTCACCGACTAGCGGGGAAGAGACCCAGTACTTC. The chain has TRBV6-1 and TRBJ2-5; 11 nucleotides line up with TRBD2. In germline, CDR1 is MNHNS, CDR2 SASEGT. The CDR3 is 15 amino acids. The V gene end was trimmed by 5 bases and the J gene end by 3 bases; junction bases not matched to a gene: 5.

CDR3 sequence: CACLWTGGYNEQFF. CDR3 coding DNA: TGTGCCTGCCTTTGGACAGGGGGCTACAATGAGCAGTTCTTC. This chain joins TRBV30 and TRBJ2-1, with TRBD1 matching 10 bases. J was trimmed by 3 bases and V by 6 bases; bases with no gene match: 5. The germline gives CDR1 GTSNPN, CDR2 SVGIG (reference sequence). The CDR3 covers 14 residues.

The CDR3 sequence is CASSHQGNQPQHF. CDR3 nucleotides: TGTGCCAGCAGTCACCAGGGTAATCAGCCCCAGCATTTT. The chain is built from TRBV6-1 and TRBJ1-5, with D perhaps matching TRBD1 (5 bases). V was clipped by 5 bases and J by 4 bases, with 9 bases between them. This CDR3 spans 13 amino acids. In germline, CDR1 is MNHNS, CDR2 SASEGT.

The genes are TRBV19 and TRBJ2-7, with a possible D match to TRBD2 (7 bases). Germline lookup yields CDR1 LNHDA and CDR2 SQIVND (reference sequence). This CDR3 is built from 14 residues. The germline V and J ends were trimmed by 9 bases and 2 bases, with 17 bases remaining between them. The chain's CDR3 is CASKKRGDTYEQYV. CDR3 coding DNA: TGTGCCAGCAAGAAACGGGGGGACACCTACGAGCAGTACGTC.

The rearrangement joins TRBV19 to TRBJ1-6, with D unclear. Trimming removed 3 bases from V and 0 bases from J, with 9 bases in between. The CDR3 totals 16 residues. Germline values: CDR1 LNHDA, CDR2 SQIVND (reference sequence). CDR3 bases: TGTGCCAGTAGTATGGGCACTTACTCCTATAATTCACCCCTCCACTTT. Encoded protein: CASSMGTYSYNSPLHF.

This clone was picked up a small number of times. Other nucleotide sequences in the sample specify the same CDR3. V is TRBV7-3 and J is TRBJ2-3; no clear D. The CDR3 runs 14 residues. From germline, CDR1 is SGHTA and CDR2 FQGTGA. V was cut by 1 base and J by 2 bases, with 7 bases left in between. The CDR3 is CASSLILLTDTQYF. For the CDR3, the DNA is TGTGCCAGCAGCTTAATACTGCTCACAGATACGCAGTATTTT.

The chain uses TRBV7-6 and TRBJ1-5; TRBD1 might be the D (6 bases). Germline V CDR1 and CDR2: SGHVS, FNYEAQ. The CDR3 runs 16 residues. V gave up 7 bases and J gave up 5 bases, with 21 bases separating them. The CDR3 loop reads CASIYTLDRKYQPQHF. The CDR3 DNA follows: TGTGCCAGCATCTATACTTTGGACAGAAAATATCAGCCCCAGCATTTT.

This rearrangement joins TRBV30 to TRBJ2-5, with D perhaps matching TRBD2 (7 bases). Germline V CDR1 and CDR2: GTSNPN, SVGIG (reference sequence). The CDR3 loop spans 14 amino acids. V was cut by 3 bases and J by 5 bases, with 16 bases left in between. The CDR3 coding sequence is TGTGCCTGGAGCTCGGGGGGCCCATGGGAGACCCAGTACTTC. This sequence encodes CAWSSGGPWETQYF.

The chain uses TRBV2 and TRBJ2-2; D is possibly TRBD2 (6 bases). CDR1 is SNHLY and CDR2 is FYNNEI in the germline V gene. There are 14 residues in the CDR3. V was shortened by 7 bases and J by 2 bases, with 11 bases between the two germline ends. In nucleotides, the CDR3 is TGTGCCAGCACGGGCGGGACTAACACCGGGGAGCTGTTTTTT. It yields the protein CASTGGTNTGELFF. Supplemented by reference TRBV2 and TRBJ2-2, the full variable domain reads EPEVTQTPSHQVTQMGQEVILRCVPISNHLYFYWYRQILGQKVEFLVSFYNNEISEKSEIFDDQFSVERPDGSNFTLKIRSTKLEDSAMYFCASTGGTNTGELFFGEGSRLTVL.

This clone has a count of ten or more. The J gene is TRBJ1-4, the V gene TRBV7-6, with D perhaps TRBD1 (5 bases). Trimming removed 1 base at V and 0 bases at J, with 12 bases between. Germline CDR1 SGHVS, CDR2 FNYEAQ. The CDR3 spans 17 residues. CDR3 nucleotide sequence: TGTGCCAGCAGCTTAGGACAGAATCTTGCAACTAATGAAAAACTGTTTTTT. This sequence encodes CASSLGQNLATNEKLFF. Together with reference TRBV7-6 and TRBJ1-4, the CDR3 gives the full variable domain: GAGVSQSPRYKVTKRGQDVALRCDPISGHVSLYWYRQALGQGPEFLTYFNYEAQQDKSGLPNDRFSAERPEGSISTLTIQRTEQRDSAMYRCASSLGQNLATNEKLFFGSGTQLSVL.

This clone was detected only a few times. This chain links TRBV5-1 with TRBJ1-1, with TRBD1 as a possible D gene (5 bases). This CDR3 spans 14 amino acids. Trimming left V 4 bases short and J 4 bases short, with 14 bases between. The germline V gene has CDR1 SGHRS and CDR2 YFSETQ. DNA for the CDR3: TGCGCCAGCAGCCGGGAGCGGGGCGGCACTGAAGCTTTCTTT. This gives the protein CASSRERGGTEAFF.

V gene TRBV21-1 combines with J gene TRBJ2-5; the tabulated D call, TRBD1, remains unverified against the DNA. TRBV21-1 is flagged as a pseudogene. The CDR3 totals 15 residues. CDR3 sequence: CASTPRQPTQETQYF. The CDR3 nucleotides read TGTGCCAGCACCCCTAGACAGCCTACACAAGAGACCCAGTACTTC.

This clone was seen a single time. The chain combines TRBV5-1 with TRBJ2-3; 7 nucleotides align to TRBD2. This CDR3 comprises 16 residues. Germline CDR1 reads SGHRS; CDR2 reads YFSETQ. V shed 0 bases, J shed 6 bases, and the junction held 10 bases outside the gene matches. CDR3 nucleotide sequence: TGCGCCAGCAGCTTGGGTGGGGCGGGGGTGGCGGATACGCAGTATTTT. Translated, it gives CASSLGGAGVADTQYF.

The rearrangement links TRBV4-1 to TRBJ2-7; maybe TRBD2 (5 bases). The ends were cut back, 2 bases at V and 3 bases at J, with 11 bases in the middle. There are 14 residues in the CDR3. CDR1 MGHRA and CDR2 YSYEKL come from the germline V gene. The CDR3 spells CASSQLVSGYEQYF. As DNA, the CDR3 is TGCGCCAGCAGCCAACTAGTCAGCGGCTACGAGCAGTACTTC.